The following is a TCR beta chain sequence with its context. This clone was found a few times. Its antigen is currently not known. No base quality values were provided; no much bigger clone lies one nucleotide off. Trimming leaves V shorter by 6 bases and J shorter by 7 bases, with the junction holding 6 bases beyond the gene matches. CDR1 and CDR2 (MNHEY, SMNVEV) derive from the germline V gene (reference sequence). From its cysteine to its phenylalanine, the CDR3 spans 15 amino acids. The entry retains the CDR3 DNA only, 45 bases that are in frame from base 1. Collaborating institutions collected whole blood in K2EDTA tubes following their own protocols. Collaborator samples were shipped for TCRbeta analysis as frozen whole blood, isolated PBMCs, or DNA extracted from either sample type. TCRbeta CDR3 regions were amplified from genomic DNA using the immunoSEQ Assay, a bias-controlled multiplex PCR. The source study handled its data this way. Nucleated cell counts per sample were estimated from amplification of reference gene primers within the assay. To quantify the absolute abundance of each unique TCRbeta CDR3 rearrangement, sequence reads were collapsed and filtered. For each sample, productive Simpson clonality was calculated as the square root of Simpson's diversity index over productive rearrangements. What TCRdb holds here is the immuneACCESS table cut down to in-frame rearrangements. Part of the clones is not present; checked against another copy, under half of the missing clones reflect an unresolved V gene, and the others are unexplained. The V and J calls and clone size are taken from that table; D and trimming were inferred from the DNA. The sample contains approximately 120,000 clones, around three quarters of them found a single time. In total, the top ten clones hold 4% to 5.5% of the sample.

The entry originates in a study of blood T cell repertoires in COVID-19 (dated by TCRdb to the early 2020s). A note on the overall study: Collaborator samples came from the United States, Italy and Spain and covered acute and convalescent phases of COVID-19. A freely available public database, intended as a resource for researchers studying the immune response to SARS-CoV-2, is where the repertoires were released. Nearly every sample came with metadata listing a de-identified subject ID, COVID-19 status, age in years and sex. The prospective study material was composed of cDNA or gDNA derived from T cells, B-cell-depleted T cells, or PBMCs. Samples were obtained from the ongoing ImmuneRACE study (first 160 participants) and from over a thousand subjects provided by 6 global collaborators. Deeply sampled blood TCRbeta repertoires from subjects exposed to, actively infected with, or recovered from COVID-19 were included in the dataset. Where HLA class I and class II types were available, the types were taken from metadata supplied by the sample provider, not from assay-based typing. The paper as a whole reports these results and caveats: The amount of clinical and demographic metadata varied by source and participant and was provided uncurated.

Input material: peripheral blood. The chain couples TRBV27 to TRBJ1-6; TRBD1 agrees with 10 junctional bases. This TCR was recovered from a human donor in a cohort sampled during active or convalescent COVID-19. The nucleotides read TGTGCCAGCAGGTTTTGGGACAGGGGAAATTCACCCCTCCACTTT. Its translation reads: CASRFWDRGNSPLHF.